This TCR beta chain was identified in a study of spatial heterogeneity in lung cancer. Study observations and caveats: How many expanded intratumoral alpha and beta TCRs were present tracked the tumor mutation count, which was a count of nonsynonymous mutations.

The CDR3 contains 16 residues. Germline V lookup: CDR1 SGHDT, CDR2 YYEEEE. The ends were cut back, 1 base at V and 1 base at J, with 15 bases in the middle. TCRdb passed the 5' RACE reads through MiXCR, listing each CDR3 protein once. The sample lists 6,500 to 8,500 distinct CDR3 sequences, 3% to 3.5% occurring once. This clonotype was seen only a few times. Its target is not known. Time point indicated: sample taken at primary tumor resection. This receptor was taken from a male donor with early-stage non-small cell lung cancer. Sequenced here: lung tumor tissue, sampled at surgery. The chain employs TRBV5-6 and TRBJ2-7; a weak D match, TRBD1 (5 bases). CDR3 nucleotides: TGTGCCAGCAGCTTGACCCGCCAGGGAAGATCCTACGAGCAGTACTTC. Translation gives CASSLTRQGRSYEQYF.